This T cell receptor beta chain was sequenced in a study of cytomegalovirus exposure and HLA in healthy donors. Points from the study as a whole: In the analysis, some V segments, TRBV6-2 and TRBV6-3 included, were excluded as indistinguishable. Among CMV-associated TCR beta chains, most appeared HLA-restricted in a later analysis.

The junction had 12 bases not matched to a gene; V was cut back by 4 bases and J by 7 bases. The CDR3 is made up of 17 amino acids. From germline, CDR1 is LNHDA and CDR2 SQIVND (reference sequence). The PCR used 60 Vbeta and 13 Jbeta primers. Clones were sequenced by immunoSEQ multiplex PCR, and TCRdb holds only the in-frame ones, with some missing. The sample yields 59,000 or so clones, about 81% seen once. This clone was seen once. The target antigen is unknown. The source is a man younger than 45 in good health and CMV-seropositive. The chain links TRBV19 to TRBJ1-6; TRBD1 matches 8 bases. Sequencing was carried out using PBMCs. The CDR3 nucleotides are TGTGCCAGTAGTACCCTCAAAAGGACAGGGCGGAATTCACCCCTCCACTTT. Amino acid sequence: CASSTLKRTGRNSPLHF.